The T cell receptor beta chain under discussion was sequenced for a study of cytomegalovirus exposure and HLA in healthy donors. Study details: Out of 150 million to 200 million T cells, an earlier analysis found some 110 million unique TCR beta sequences in total.

A single count supports this clone. Its target is not known. CDR3 size: 14 residues. Germline-derived CDR1 and CDR2 are SGHRS and YFSETQ. V dropped 3 bases and J dropped 5; count of bases not matched to a gene: 5. PCR used 60 Vbeta primers and 13 Jbeta primers. The protocol was immunoSEQ multiplex PCR, while the TCRdb copy is restricted to in-frame clones and leaves out a portion. The table includes about 140,000 clones, 70% to 85% detected once. The study's findings and limits: What a later analysis showed was that several of the most significant clusters appeared linked to common viral pathogens. A later analysis reportedly found fewer N-insertions in an Asian-associated ancestry cluster than the approximately 700-donor mean. Productive rates of about 90% or about 30% were seen for most TCR beta V segments in an earlier analysis.

The sample consisted of PBMCs. The rearrangement joins TRBV5-1 to TRBJ2-7; 10 bases match TRBD1. The source of this sequence is a man aged 25 to 45 in good health and CMV-seropositive. Here the CDR3 reads CASSSDRGRDEQYF. The CDR3 nucleotides read TGCGCCAGCAGCTCCGACAGGGGGCGAGACGAGCAGTACTTC.